This T cell receptor (beta chain) emerged from a study of CD8+ T cells in alopecia areata. Study-wide context: The tofacitinib course ran for 6 to 18 months and was followed by 6 months off drug.

Extracted RNA was reverse transcribed, and the resulting cDNA served as sequencing template. Sequencing was performed with immunoSEQ multiplex PCR; in TCRdb, only in-frame clones are kept and a portion is missing. Of about 190,000 clones in the sample, 59% were seen once. Study results and caveats: Relative to normal scalp, lesional scalp, especially alopecia totalis/universalis, showed higher clonality. Scalp sequencing also captures normal skin's resident alphabeta T cells.

Concerning this clone itself: What it binds is not known.

V gave up 4 bases and J gave up 3 bases; unmatched junction bases: 8. CDR1 SGHRS and CDR2 YFSETQ come from the germline V gene. This CDR3 is built from 16 residues. The TCR originated in a human donor with alopecia areata. The gene calls are TRBV5-1 and TRBJ1-1; the match to TRBD1 covers 11 bases. Sequencing used CD4+ T cells sorted from blood, obtained at week 0. CDR3 DNA sequence: TGCGCCAGCAGCAAAGGACAGGGGGCGCAGGACACTGAAGCTTTCTTT. As protein: CASSKGQGAQDTEAFF.